The 26 T cell receptor beta chains below come from one sample, sequenced in a study of blood T cells in healthy people across ages. Then a second PCR, running roughly 7 to 11 cycles, was carried out with a sample-barcoded 5' primer and a J-beta primer mix. TCRdb ran MiXCR on the 5' RACE reads and lists one entry per CDR3 protein. The sample lists 700,000 to 1,000,000 distinct CDR3 sequences, roughly 44% seen once, with about a fifth in the top ten. Input material: blood. The receptors shown here come from a man aged 55 to 69 in good health.

With respect to this clonotype: At one end, the junction sequence differs from germline, possibly due to a read error. The rearrangement uses TRBV12-3 or TRBV12-4 and TRBJ1-2; TRBD1 matches at 9 bases. The CDR3 consists of 14 residues. CDR3 sequence: CAGRAQGANYGYTF. CDR3 coding DNA: TGTGCCGGCAGAGCACAGGGGGCCAATTATGGCTACACCTTC.

This chain connects TRBV10-3 to TRBJ2-5; 12 positions agree with TRBD1. This CDR3 comprises 14 residues. Trimming at V came to 5 bases and at J to 11 bases, leaving 9 bases not matched to a gene. Per the germline V gene, CDR1 is ENHRY and CDR2 is SYGVKD. CDR3 sequence: CAISRGQGAGEQYF. CDR3 nucleotide sequence: TGTGCCATCAGTCGGGGACAGGGGGCAGGGGAGCAGTACTTC.

The chain joins TRBV5-1 to TRBJ2-3; D might be TRBD1 (6 bases). The V gene lost 4 bases and the J gene lost 5 bases, with 17 bases spanning the gap. Germline-derived CDR1 and CDR2 are SGHRS and YFSETQ. The CDR3 runs 15 residues. The CDR3 DNA reads as TGCGCCAGCAGCCGACAGGACCTCCTCATAGATACGCAGTATTTT. Its translation is CASSRQDLLIDTQYF. The full variable domain, with the rest looked up from reference TRBV5-1 and TRBJ2-3, is KAGVTQTPRYLIKTRGQQVTLSCSPISGHRSVSWYQQTPGQGLQFLFEYFSETQRNKGNFPGRFSGRQFSNSRSEMNVSTLELGDSALYLCASSRQDLLIDTQYFGPGTRLTVL.

This sequence joins TRBV11-2 and TRBJ2-5, with 10 bases that match TRBD2. The CDR3 is made up of 17 amino acids. V shed 1 base and J 3 bases; nucleotides not matched to a gene: 8. Germline loops: CDR1 SGHAT, CDR2 FQNNGV. The CDR3 loop reads CASSLVSGGFNEETQYF. The CDR3 DNA follows: TGTGCCAGCAGCTTAGTTAGCGGGGGGTTTAATGAAGAGACCCAGTACTTC.

This clonotype was picked up one time. The rearrangement uses TRBV15 and TRBJ2-1; TRBD2 agrees at 7 bases. Germline values: CDR1 LNHNV, CDR2 YYDKDF (reference sequence). V gave up 0 bases and J gave up 5 bases; unmatched junction bases: 10. The CDR3 totals 17 residues. In nucleotides, the CDR3 is TGTGCCACCAGCAGAGATGGGCCGGCCCGGGGGGACAATGAGCAGTTCTTC. Residues: CATSRDGPARGDNEQFF. Supplemented by reference TRBV15 and TRBJ2-1, the full variable domain reads DAMVIQNPRYQVTQFGKPVTLSCSQTLNHNVMYWYQQKSSQAPKLLFHYYDKDFNNEADTPDNFQSRRPNTSFCFLDIRSPGLGDTAMYLCATSRDGPARGDNEQFFGPGTRLTVL.

This sequence joins TRBV10-3 and TRBJ2-1; the match to TRBD2 covers 8 bases. The length of the CDR3 is 15 residues. Germline loops: CDR1 ENHRY, CDR2 SYGVKD. The V and J ends lost 0 bases and 6 bases, in that order; junction bases with no gene match: 4. The DNA for the CDR3 is TGTGCCATCAGTGAGTCAAGCGGGGGTGCCAATGAGCAGTTCTTC. It translates to CAISESSGGANEQFF.

This chain links TRBV6-2 or TRBV6-3 with TRBJ2-7; D perhaps matches TRBD1 (5 bases). Germline V gene lookup returns CDR1 MNHEY and CDR2 SVGEGT. The CDR3 covers 17 residues. The V end was cut by 2 bases, the J end by 2 bases, with 19 bases between. This CDR3 is CASSYEVTAILPYEQYF. In DNA, the CDR3 is TGTGCCAGCAGTTACGAGGTGACAGCTATACTACCCTACGAGCAGTACTTC.

J is TRBJ2-3 and V is TRBV7-2; the D is unclear. This CDR3 contains 12 residues. The ends were cut back, 1 base at V and 7 bases at J, with 6 bases in the middle. Germline lookup yields CDR1 SGHTA and CDR2 FQGNSA. The CDR3 loop reads CASSLEVYTQYF. The CDR3 DNA reads TGTGCCAGCAGCTTAGAGGTTTATACGCAGTATTTT.

This chain connects TRBV3-1 to TRBJ2-1; 7 positions agree with TRBD1. CDR1 is LGHDT and CDR2 is YNNKEL in the germline V gene (reference sequence). The CDR3 totals 16 residues. Trimming at V came to 1 base and at J to 4 bases, leaving 7 bases not matched to a gene. The CDR3 sequence is CASSQVFGTAYNEQFF. The CDR3 coding sequence is TGTGCCAGCAGCCAAGTGTTCGGGACAGCATACAATGAGCAGTTCTTC.

There are a few counts of this clonotype. V gene TRBV3-1 combines with J gene TRBJ2-7; D remains ambiguous. CDR3 length: 14 residues. Germline CDR1 and CDR2: LGHDT and YNNKEL (reference sequence). The germline V and J ends were trimmed by 1 base and 4 bases, with 11 bases remaining between them. The CDR3 coding sequence is TGTGCCAGCAGCCAAGGGAGCCCCAGTTACGAGCAGTACTTC. Translating it yields CASSQGSPSYEQYF.

The rearrangement links TRBV28 to TRBJ1-2; D gene uncertain. The germline V and J ends were trimmed by 8 bases and 0 bases, with 10 bases remaining between them. Germline V CDR1 and CDR2: MDHEN, SYDVKM. CDR3 length equals 13 residues. Written as DNA, the CDR3 is TGTGCCAGCCTGGGCAGTACTAACTATGGCTACACCTTC. This encodes CASLGSTNYGYTF.

This clonotype has just a few counts. V usage is TRBV20-1 and J usage is TRBJ1-2, with unresolved D. Germline V gene lookup returns CDR1 DFQATT and CDR2 SNEGSKA (reference sequence). V was cut by 0 bases and J by 2 bases, with 13 bases left in between. The CDR3 contains 15 residues. The CDR3, as DNA: TGCAGTGCTAGAGATTTGGCTTCGGTAAACTATGGCTACACCTTC. It translates to CSARDLASVNYGYTF.

The chain has TRBV27 and TRBJ2-5; D gene unclear. V shed 3 bases and J shed 3 bases, with 8 bases lying between them. This CDR3 region has 13 residues. Germline CDR1 reads MNHEY; CDR2 reads SMNVEV (reference sequence). CDR3 protein: CASSFQIKETQYF. The CDR3 DNA reads TGTGCCAGCAGTTTTCAGATAAAAGAGACCCAGTACTTC.

The chain is built from TRBV14 and TRBJ1-3; perhaps TRBD1 as D (6 bases). The CDR3 extends over 15 amino acids. The germline CDR1 and CDR2 sequences are SGHDN and FVKESK. The V and J ends lost 0 bases and 4 bases respectively, with 10 bases between them. The CDR3 region has the DNA TGTGCCAGCAGCCAAGATTGGACAGCCGGAAACACCATATATTTT. As protein: CASSQDWTAGNTIYF.

This clonotype has just one count. The chain couples TRBV5-1 to TRBJ2-3; 13 bases fit TRBD2. V lost 0 bases to trimming and J lost 2 bases; unmatched junction nucleotides: 9. CDR3 length equals 19 residues. The germline V gene encodes CDR1 SGHRS and CDR2 YFSETQ. The CDR3 loop reads CASSLGIRGLAGPTDTQYF. The CDR3 DNA is TGCGCCAGCAGCTTGGGAATACGGGGACTAGCGGGACCCACAGATACGCAGTATTTT.

The V gene is TRBV6-1, the J gene TRBJ2-2; D unresolved. Germline V lookup: CDR1 MNHNS, CDR2 SASEGT. Trimming removed 5 bases from V and 3 bases from J, with 7 bases in between. The CDR3 length is 13 residues. CDR3 nucleotide sequence: TGTGCCAGCAGTACGGAACACACCGGGGAGCTGTTTTTT. Its protein product is CASSTEHTGELFF.

This clonotype was observed a handful of times. V gene TRBV24-1 combines with J gene TRBJ2-5, with 8 nucleotides matching TRBD2. Trimming cost V 3 bases and J 2 bases; bases outside gene matches: 7. The CDR3 is 16 residues long. CDR1 and CDR2 (germline): KGHDR, SFDVKD. The CDR3 nucleotides are TGTGCCACCAGTGATCCCTCGGGGGGGCCTCAAGAGACCCAGTACTTC. Translation gives CATSDPSGGPQETQYF.

This clonotype occurred a few times. The chain recombines TRBV7-9 with TRBJ2-3, with 9 bases aligning to TRBD2. The J segment lost 4 bases and the V segment lost 5 bases, leaving 4 bases of the junction unmatched. The CDR3 extends over 14 amino acids. Germline V lookup: CDR1 SEHNR, CDR2 FQNEAQ (reference sequence). The CDR3 is CASSRTSVADTQYF. The DNA of the CDR3 is TGTGCCAGCAGCCGGACTAGCGTAGCAGATACGCAGTATTTT.

V and J are TRBV7-2 and TRBJ1-1; weak D call: TRBD1 (6 bases). V shed 1 base and J shed 1 base, with 10 bases lying between them. The germline V gene has CDR1 SGHTA and CDR2 FQGNSA. The CDR3 consists of 15 residues. Here the CDR3 reads CASSLGGGGNTEAFF. DNA of the CDR3: TGTGCCAGCAGCTTAGGTGGGGGCGGGAACACTGAAGCTTTCTTT.

The CDR3 here is CASRLGLAGYGEQFF. DNA of the CDR3: TGTGCCAGCAGGCTCGGACTAGCGGGATATGGTGAGCAGTTCTTC. The J gene is TRBJ2-1, the V gene TRBV6-2 or TRBV6-3, with 12 bases that match TRBD2. V gave up 6 bases and J gave up 9 bases; unmatched junction bases: 9. CDR3 length: 15 residues. Per germline, CDR1 MNHEY and CDR2 SVGEGT.

This clonotype was seen many times. The gene calls are TRBV4-1 and TRBJ2-5, with 8 bases lining up with TRBD1. J gave up 0 bases and V 5 bases, and 2 bases lay outside the gene matches. Germline V lookup: CDR1 MGHRA, CDR2 YSYEKL. The CDR3 is made up of 14 amino acids. The CDR3 nucleotides read TGCGCCAGCAGCGAGACAGGGGACCAAGAGACCCAGTACTTC. Its translation: CASSETGDQETQYF.

V usage is TRBV7-2 and J usage is TRBJ2-2; D is ambiguous. The CDR3 runs to 16 residues. The V gene's germline CDR1 is SGHTA and CDR2 FQGNSA. Trimming pared 0 bases from V and 2 bases from J, leaving 10 bases between. The CDR3 region is CASSLALGLNTGELFF. CDR3 sequence (DNA): TGTGCCAGCAGCTTAGCCCTGGGCCTCAACACCGGGGAGCTGTTTTTT.

The V and J genes are TRBV6-1 and TRBJ2-3; possible D gene TRBD2, 6 bases. V was shortened by 5 bases and J by 8 bases, with 17 bases between the two germline ends. CDR3 length: 14 residues. Germline values: CDR1 MNHNS, CDR2 SASEGT. The CDR3: CASSPNGGAGTQYF. CDR3 coding DNA: TGTGCCAGCAGTCCGAACGGGGGAGCCGGTACGCAGTATTTT.

The V and J genes are TRBV5-6 and TRBJ2-5, with TRBD2 matching 7 bases. Germline assignment: CDR1 SGHDT and CDR2 YYEEEE. The V gene end was trimmed by 5 bases and the J gene end by 4 bases; junction bases not matched to a gene: 5. The length of the CDR3 is 13 residues. This chain's CDR3 is CASREASGETQYF. CDR3 nucleotides: TGTGCCAGCAGGGAAGCTAGCGGAGAGACCCAGTACTTC.

At least ten counts were recorded for this clonotype. This chain joins TRBV5-1 and TRBJ1-6; TRBD1 matches at 10 bases. The CDR3 totals 14 residues. Germline-derived CDR1 and CDR2 are SGHRS and YFSETQ. After removal of 4 bases from V and 10 bases from J, the junction contained 5 bases not matched to a gene. The CDR3 here is CASSPGTGESPLHF. CDR3 nucleotides: TGCGCCAGCAGCCCCGGGACAGGGGAATCACCCCTCCACTTT.

In its sample, this clonotype was seen a few times. V usage is TRBV5-1 and J usage is TRBJ2-7, with TRBD2 as a possible D gene (6 bases). The V gene lost 5 bases and the J gene lost 0 bases, with 15 bases spanning the gap. The CDR3 has 15 amino acids. CDR1 SGHRS and CDR2 YFSETQ come from the germline V gene. The CDR3 protein is CASSSGTESSYEQYF. CDR3 nucleotide sequence: TGCGCCAGCAGTTCCGGGACTGAGAGCTCCTACGAGCAGTACTTC.